This T cell receptor beta chain is from a study of cytomegalovirus exposure and HLA in healthy donors. Per germline, CDR1 SGHVS and CDR2 FQNEAQ. CDR3 length: 14 residues. With 5 bases removed from V and 4 bases from J, the gap between germline ends came to 12 bases. 60 Vbeta and 13 Jbeta primers were used in PCR. Method: immunoSEQ multiplex PCR; TCRdb's copy keeps in-frame clones and lacks some. The top ten clones hold less than 9.5% of a sample with 85,000 to 100,000 clones, over 75% of them seen once. The specimen was PBMCs. The receptor comes from a man aged 25-40 years in good health and CMV-seronegative. This sequence joins TRBV7-8 and TRBJ1-3; D possibly corresponds to TRBD1 (6 bases). The CDR3 loop reads CASSPYREGNTIYF. Written as DNA, the CDR3 is TGTGCCAGCAGCCCCTACAGGGAAGGAAACACCATATATTTT.